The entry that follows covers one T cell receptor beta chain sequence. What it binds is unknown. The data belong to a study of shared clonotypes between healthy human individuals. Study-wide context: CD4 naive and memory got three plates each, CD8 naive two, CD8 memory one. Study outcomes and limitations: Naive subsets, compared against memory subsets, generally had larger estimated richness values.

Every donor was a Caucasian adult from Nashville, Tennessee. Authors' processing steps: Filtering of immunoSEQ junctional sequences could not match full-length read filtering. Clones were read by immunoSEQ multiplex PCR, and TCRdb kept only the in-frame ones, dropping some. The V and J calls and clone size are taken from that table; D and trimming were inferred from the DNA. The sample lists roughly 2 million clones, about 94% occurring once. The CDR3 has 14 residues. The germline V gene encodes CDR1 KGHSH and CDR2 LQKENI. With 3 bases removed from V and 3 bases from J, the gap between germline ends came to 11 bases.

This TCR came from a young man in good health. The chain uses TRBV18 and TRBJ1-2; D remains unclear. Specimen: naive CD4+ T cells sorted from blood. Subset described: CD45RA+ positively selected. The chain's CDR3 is CASSPGMGDYGYTF. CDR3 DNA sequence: TGTGCCAGCTCACCCGGAATGGGAGACTATGGCTACACCTTC.